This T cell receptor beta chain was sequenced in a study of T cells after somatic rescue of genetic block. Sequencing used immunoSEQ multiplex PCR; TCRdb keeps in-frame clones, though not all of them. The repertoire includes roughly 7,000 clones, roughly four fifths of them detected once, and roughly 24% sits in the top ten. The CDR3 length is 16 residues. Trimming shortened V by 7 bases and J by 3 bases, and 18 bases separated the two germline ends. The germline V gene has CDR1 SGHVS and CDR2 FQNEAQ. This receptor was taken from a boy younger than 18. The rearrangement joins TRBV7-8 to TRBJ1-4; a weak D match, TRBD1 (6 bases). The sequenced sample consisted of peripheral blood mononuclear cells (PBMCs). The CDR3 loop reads CASNPHGGQPNEKLFF. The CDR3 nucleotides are TGTGCCAGCAACCCCCACGGGGGACAACCTAATGAAAAACTGTTTTTT.